This entry features one T cell receptor (beta chain) sequence. Its binding antigen is unknown. No base-level quality is on record; no much larger clone is a single base apart. The source of the sample is a study of T cell repertoires in cytomegalovirus infection (dated by TCRdb to about 2019). Notes on the research overall: Peptide stimulations targeted recently identified HLA-C-restricted CMV epitopes, whose presentation resists viral immunomodulation, together with well-studied HLA-B-restricted epitopes. The HLA type of each donor mattered for the analysis, because public TCR beta signatures pointed to carriage of CMV infection along with the matching HLA type.

The meaning of the sample's treatment or condition label: in vitro stimulation with specific CMV peptide epitopes to enrich CMV-specific T cells. Sequenced on an Illumina HiSeq 1500. The public reads were reprocessed in TCRdb via fastp at Q25 and MiXCR, keeping in-frame beta chains. Rows are unified per CDR3 protein, each entry keeping the most common DNA and genes. This sample holds about half a million distinct CDR3 sequences; 25% to 35% were observed only once. Of the sample, 15% to 20% falls within the top ten clones. Study-level results and caveats: In the ex vivo response, HLA-C-restricted CMV-specific TCR beta clonotypes were dominant, and in two of eight donors the single most frequent clonotype came from this HLA-C-restricted group. In both this cohort and an independent cohort of some 350 donors, the cumulative frequency of public TCR beta family members distinguished carriers of CMV infection plus the relevant HLA type.

The source was cultured PBMCs, collected from culture after CMV antigen stimulation. The sequence was obtained from a human donor in good health (CMV status not recorded). Some clones in this sample may be carry-over from other donors' samples.

The CDR3 region has the sequence CSVSVGTGDNSPLHF. The DNA is as follows: TGCAGCGTCTCCGTGGGGACAGGAGATAATTCACCCCTCCACTTT. The chain links TRBV29-1 with TRBJ1-6, with 8 bases in between that match TRBD1. CDR1 SQVTM and CDR2 ANQGSEA are derived from the germline V gene. Relative to germline, V is missing 6 bases and J is missing 5 bases, with 9 bases of the junction outside any gene match. The CDR3 runs 15 residues from the cysteine to the phenylalanine. Kept here is only the CDR3 DNA, which spans 45 bases and is read in frame from base 1. Supplemented by the reference TRBV29-1 and TRBJ1-6 proteins around the CDR3, the complete variable domain is SAVISQKPSRDICQRGTSLTIQCQVDSQVTMMFWYRQQPGQSLTLIATANQGSEATYESGFVIDKFPISRPNLTFSTLTVSNMSPEDSSIYLCSVSVGTGDNSPLHFGNGTRLTVT.